This T cell receptor (beta chain) came from a study of blood T cell repertoires in COVID-19 (TCRdb year 2020). Background on the whole study: Samples covering the acute and convalescent phases of COVID-19 were provided by collaborators in the United States, Italy and Spain. Where available, HLA class I and class II types were taken from metadata supplied by the sample provider and were not determined by assay-based typing. Samples came from the ongoing ImmuneRACE study (first 160 participants) plus 1,254 subjects from 6 global collaborators. Nearly every sample came with metadata listing a de-identified subject ID, COVID-19 status, age in years and sex. The prospective study material was composed of cDNA or gDNA derived from T cells, B-cell-depleted T cells, or PBMCs. The repertoires were released in a freely available public database meant as a resource for research on the immune response to SARS-CoV-2. Subjects who had been exposed to COVID-19, were actively infected with it, or had recovered from it provided the deeply sampled blood TCRbeta repertoires that made up the dataset. On the study overall, not on this receptor specifically: The quantity of clinical and demographic metadata differed by source and by participant and was supplied without curation.

As for this clone: Its antigen is currently not known. Base qualities are not recorded, but no much larger clone differs from it by a single base.

TCRbeta CDR3 regions were amplified from genomic DNA using the immunoSEQ Assay, a bias-controlled multiplex PCR. From the authors' description of their analysis: The number of nucleated cells in each sample was estimated by amplification of reference gene primers within the assay. Sequence reads were collapsed and filtered to measure the absolute abundance of every unique TCRbeta CDR3 rearrangement. For each sample, productive Simpson clonality was calculated as the square root of Simpson's diversity index over productive rearrangements. TCRdb carries this immuneACCESS record with in-frame sequences only. Its versions omit some clonotypes, under half of them owing to an unresolved V gene in the studies checked, with the rest unexplained. V and J calls and clone size are given by that table; D and trimming were obtained from the DNA. The sample table contains approximately 240,000 clones; only one count was recorded for 80% to 85% of them. About 2.3% of the sample comes from the top ten.

The collaborating institutions used their own protocols to collect whole blood in K2EDTA tubes. Collaborator samples were shipped for TCRbeta analysis as frozen whole blood, isolated PBMCs, or DNA extracted from either sample type. Compared with germline, V lacks 3 bases and J lacks 5 bases; bases without a gene match: 13. For CDR1 and CDR2, the germline V gene lists SGHRS and YFSETQ. CDR3 length: 16 amino acids, cysteine to phenylalanine. Only CDR3 DNA remains: 48 bases, in frame from the first base. The chain uses TRBV5-1 and TRBJ1-2, with 7 bases in between that match TRBD1. The material sequenced was peripheral blood. This clonotype was obtained from a woman aged 60-75 years with acute or convalescent COVID-19. The DNA sequence reads TGCGCCAGCAGCTATAGGACAGGCGGGTTGGAATATGGCTACACCTTC. This gives the protein CASSYRTGGLEYGYTF.